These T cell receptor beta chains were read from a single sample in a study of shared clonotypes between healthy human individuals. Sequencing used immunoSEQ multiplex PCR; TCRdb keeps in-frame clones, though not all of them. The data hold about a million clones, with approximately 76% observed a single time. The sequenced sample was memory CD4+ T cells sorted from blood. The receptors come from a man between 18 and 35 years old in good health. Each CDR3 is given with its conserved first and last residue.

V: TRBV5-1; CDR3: CASSFLQGNYEQYF
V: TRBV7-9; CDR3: CASSKNAYEQYF
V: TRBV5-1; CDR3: CASSSRTDPMTEAFF
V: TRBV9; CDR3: CASSVAGQETQYF
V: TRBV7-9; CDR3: CASSAAAGINYGYTF
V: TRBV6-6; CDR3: CASSLGPNRGGFF
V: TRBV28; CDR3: CASSSSGGRQPQHF
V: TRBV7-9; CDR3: CASSSRGPRGKLFF
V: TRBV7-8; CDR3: CASSILAGAAGANVLTF
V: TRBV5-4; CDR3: CASSRSGTTLSEQYF
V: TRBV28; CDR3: CASSLGGSNEKLFF
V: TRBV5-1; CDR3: CASSRRLTEYEQYF
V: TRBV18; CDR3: CASSPNGQGNEQYF
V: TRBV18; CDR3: CASSPRLAGDSNEQFF
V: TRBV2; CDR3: CASKVYTEAFF
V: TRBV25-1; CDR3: CASSGQDQSTDTQYF
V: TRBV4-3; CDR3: CASSRGQGAGSTEAFF
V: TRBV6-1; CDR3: CASSEASTGDTEAFF
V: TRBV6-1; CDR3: CASSDGQKKNIQYF
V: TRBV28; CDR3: CASSAEGQVNSPLHF
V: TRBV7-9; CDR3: CASSPWANPGTEAFF
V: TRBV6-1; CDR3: CASRKGGNQPQHF
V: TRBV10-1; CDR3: CASSGAGPLMSEQFF
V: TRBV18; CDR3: CASSRERETQYF
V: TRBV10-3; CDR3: CAISEGSEVGAFF
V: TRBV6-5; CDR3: CASSYLGSREQYF
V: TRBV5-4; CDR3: CASSLGVGETQYF
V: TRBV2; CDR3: CASTIYNEQFF
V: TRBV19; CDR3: CASQGMVDNSPLHF
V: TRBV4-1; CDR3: CASSQVAGNAYEQYF
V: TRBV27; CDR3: CASSFGASGGEQYF
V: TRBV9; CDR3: CASSVDGTGATGELFF
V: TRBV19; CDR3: CASSPLNAGANVLTF
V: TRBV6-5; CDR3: CASRRAQGHEQYF
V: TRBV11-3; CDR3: CASSREGAETQYF
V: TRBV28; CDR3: CASSLGTGAGNTIYF
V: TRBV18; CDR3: CASSPPRGDSYEQYF
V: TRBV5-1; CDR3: CASSLGLYNEQFF
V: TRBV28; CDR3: CASTGPLLGEQYF
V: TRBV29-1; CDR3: CSVGWGGTEAFF
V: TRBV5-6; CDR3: CASSFQGKFGELFF
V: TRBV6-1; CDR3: CASSESGGAYEQYF
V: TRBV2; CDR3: CASSEGPHNEQFF
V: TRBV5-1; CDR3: CASSLAPSGKDWDEQFF
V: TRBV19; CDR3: CASSLTGAAAGYEQYF
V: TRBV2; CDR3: CASSVMGSNTGELFF
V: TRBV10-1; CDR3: CATQQGANSPLHF
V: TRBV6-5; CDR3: CASSYSPGGKETQYF
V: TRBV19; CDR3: CASTPGQLNEKLFF
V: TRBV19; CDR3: CASSIMQGTAEAFF
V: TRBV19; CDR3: CASSTGLAGGQETQYF
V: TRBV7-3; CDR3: CASSVELAGNNEQFF
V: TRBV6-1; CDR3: CASSEVLRTENTEAFF